The text below deals with one TCR beta chain. This sample was included in a study of T cell responses to AZD1222 COVID-19 vaccine. Sequencing was performed with immunoSEQ multiplex PCR; in TCRdb, only in-frame clones are kept and a portion is missing. The sample has about 73,000 clones, roughly 90% seen once. Trimming took 4 bases from V and 4 from J; bases not matched to a gene: 10. The CDR3 covers 17 residues. The germline gives CDR1 SGDLS, CDR2 YYNGEE. Sequences were derived from peripheral blood, sampled 28 days after the second AZD1222 dose. The origin of this receptor is an adult who received the AZD1222 COVID-19 vaccine. J is TRBJ1-4 and V is TRBV9; 10 bases match TRBD1. The CDR3 spells CASSLRTGGLYNEKLFF. CDR3 in DNA: TGTGCCAGCAGCTTAAGGACAGGGGGACTCTATAATGAAAAACTGTTTTTT.